This TCR beta chain was identified during a study of technical replicates of blood from a few donors. Sequencing was performed with immunoSEQ multiplex PCR; in TCRdb, only in-frame clones are kept and a portion is missing. Here the sample spans tens of thousands of clones, around 95% being singletons. Sequencing was performed on T cells isolated from PBMCs. The TCR was taken from a human donor in good health.

Here the CDR3 reads CASSPIQGLNTEAFF. In DNA form, the CDR3 reads TGTGCCAGCAGTCCGATTCAGGGCTTGAACACTGAAGCTTTCTTT. The chain combines TRBV27 with TRBJ1-1; D may be TRBD1 (5 bases). V gave up 5 bases and J gave up 0 bases, with 13 bases separating them. Germline V gene sequence: CDR1 MNHEY, CDR2 SMNVEV (reference sequence). The CDR3 has 15 residues.